The T cell receptor beta chain under discussion was sequenced for a study of beta chain features in type 1 diabetes. The isolated RNA, all of it, was reverse transcribed, so expressed TCRB transcripts were what got sequenced. Repertoires were generated with immunoSEQ multiplex PCR, while TCRdb's copy carries only in-frame clones and drops some. The top ten hold approximately 0.022% of the sample, which has approximately 730,000 clones, 13% seen once. Study conclusions and caveats: For Type 1 diabetes patients, all four CD4+ subsets carried TCRB CDR3s that were moderately but significantly shorter. Equally in patients and controls, PCR might preferentially amplify shorter templates.

Looked up from germline, CDR1 is SGDLS and CDR2 is YYNGEE. Trimming took off 4 bases at V and 4 bases at J, with 18 bases between the two ends. The CDR3 has 16 residues. This clone occurred a few times. Its antigen is unidentified. The material sequenced was naive CD4+ T cells from blood. The genes are TRBV9 and TRBJ1-3; D remains unclear. The sequence derives from a man between 18 and 35 years old with type 1 diabetes. The CDR3 DNA sequence: TGTGCCAGCAGCCCGAGGACGGAGGGTTACGGAAACACCATATATTTT. It is translated as CASSPRTEGYGNTIYF.